The rows below give T cell receptor beta chains drawn from one sample of a study of T cell repertoires in cytomegalovirus infection. TCRdb reprocessed the reads with MiXCR, giving one entry per CDR3 protein. The profile shows approximately 910,000 distinct CDR3 sequences, roughly 30% of them singletons. These receptors are not linked to any known antigen. The sequenced sample was cultured CD8+ T cells from PBMCs, obtained from culture after CMV antigen stimulation. Receptor source: a human donor in good health (CMV status not recorded). Some clones in this sample may be carry-over from other donors' samples. Each CDR3 is given with its conserved first and last residue. D genes are given only for firm matches. Clone size, where shown, is once, few, many, or a class for clones that have expanded.

clone_size	v_call	cdr3_length	j_call	d_call	cdr3_aa	cdr3_nt
many	TRBV12-3/TRBV12-4	14	TRBJ2-2	.	CASSPLANTGELFF	TGTGCCAGCAGTCCACTCGCGAACACCGGGGAGCTGTTTTTT
few	TRBV2	14	TRBJ1-5	.	CASSDRGVNQPQHF	TGTGCCAGCAGTGATAGGGGGGTAAATCAGCCCCAGCATTTT
.	TRBV28	15	TRBJ1-2	TRBD1	CASSFPGQGAQGYTF	TGTGCCAGCAGTTTTCCGGGACAGGGGGCTCAGGGCTACACCTTC
once	TRBV25-1	15	TRBJ2-2	TRBD1	CASSGWTGEDGELFF	TGTGCCAGCAGTGGGTGGACAGGGGAGGACGGGGAGCTGTTTTTT
many	TRBV12-3/TRBV12-4	14	TRBJ1-5	.	CASSFSRVNQPQHF	TGTGCCAGCAGTTTTTCTAGGGTCAATCAGCCCCAGCATTTT
.	TRBV7-9	12	TRBJ2-1	.	CAAGGTPVEQFF	TGTGCCGCTGGCGGGACCCCAGTCGAGCAGTTCTTC
few	TRBV27	11	TRBJ2-3	.	CASIETDTQYF	TGTGCCAGCATAGAAACAGATACGCAGTATTTT
.	TRBV9	12	TRBJ2-2	.	CASSRVLGELFF	TGTGCCAGCAGCCGGGTTCTCGGGGAGCTGTTTTTT
few	TRBV6-6	14	TRBJ1-1	.	CASSPGSSLAEAFF	TGTGCCAGCAGCCCTGGATCGAGCCTAGCTGAAGCTTTCTTT
few	TRBV7-9	13	TRBJ2-1	.	CASIPPGNNEQFF	TGTGCCAGCATCCCGCCGGGGAACAATGAGCAGTTCTTC
.	TRBV6-2/TRBV6-3	17	TRBJ2-3	TRBD2	CASSSPSGAPHTDTQYF	TGTGCCAGCAGTTCCCCTAGCGGGGCGCCTCACACAGATACGCAGTATTTT
.	TRBV19	15	TRBJ2-1	TRBD2	CASSIDASGENEQFF	TGTGCCAGTAGTATAGATGCTAGCGGGGAGAATGAGCAGTTCTTC
.	TRBV9	16	TRBJ2-3	.	CASSAEGVVGTDTQYF	TGTGCCAGCAGCGCAGAAGGGGTCGTAGGCACAGATACGCAGTATTTT
few	TRBV6-5	12	TRBJ2-7	.	CASSYYGTEQYF	TGTGCCAGCAGTTACTATGGCACCGAGCAGTACTTC
few	TRBV28	14	TRBJ2-1	.	CAIQPDPTYNEQFF	TGTGCCATCCAGCCCGACCCTACCTACAATGAGCAGTTCTTC
.	TRBV4-2	16	TRBJ1-4	TRBD1	CVSSQEQGAANEKLFF	TGTGTCAGCAGCCAGGAACAGGGGGCGGCTAATGAAAAACTGTTTTTT
many	TRBV27	15	TRBJ1-2	TRBD1	CASSLSGGRDYGYTF	TGTGCCAGCAGTTTATCAGGGGGCAGGGACTATGGCTACACCTTC
few	TRBV12-5	16	TRBJ1-1	.	CASGLVLKGLSTEAFF	TGTGCTAGTGGTTTGGTACTTAAGGGGTTGAGCACTGAAGCTTTCTTT
few	TRBV7-2	14	TRBJ1-1	.	CASRLWTAGGEAFF	TGTGCCAGCAGGTTATGGACGGCCGGCGGGGAAGCTTTCTTT
many	TRBV7-6	14	TRBJ2-1	.	CASSLGGRLNEQFF	TGTGCCAGCAGCTTAGGGGGCAGGCTCAATGAGCAGTTCTTC